Each of the 19 T cell receptor beta chains below was sequenced from the same sample in a study of control samples from healthy donors and cancer patients. Profiled with immunoSEQ multiplex PCR; TCRdb holds only in-frame clones, not every one. The sample lists some 130,000 clones, roughly 92% occurring once. Sequenced material: blood. Receptor source: a young man in good health.

The rearrangement links TRBV19 to TRBJ1-4; 9 nucleotides align to TRBD1. The CDR3 is 14 residues long. The germline gives CDR1 LNHDA, CDR2 SQIVND (reference sequence). J lost 5 bases, V lost 6 bases, and 4 bases had no gene match. CDR3 sequence (DNA): TGTGCCAGTAGGTCGACAGGGGGGAATGAAAAACTGTTTTTT. Amino acids: CASRSTGGNEKLFF.

The chain couples TRBV4-1 to TRBJ1-2, with TRBD1 as a possible D gene (5 bases). V lost 1 base and J 8 bases, leaving 14 bases between the germline ends. CDR3 size: 14 residues. Germline CDR1 reads MGHRA; CDR2 reads YSYEKL. This CDR3 is CASSQVLQVMGYTF. Written as DNA, the CDR3 is TGCGCCAGCAGCCAAGTGTTACAGGTCATGGGCTACACCTTC.

This chain uses TRBV2 with TRBJ2-1; 11 positions agree with TRBD1. The CDR3 covers 12 residues. J lost 7 bases, V lost 8 bases, and 1 base had no gene match. Germline assignment: CDR1 SNHLY and CDR2 FYNNEI. CDR3 in amino acids: CASWDRGNEQFF. In DNA, the CDR3 is TGTGCCAGCTGGGACAGGGGGAATGAGCAGTTCTTC.

This chain connects TRBV19 to TRBJ1-5, with D hard to call. CDR3 length: 14 residues. Germline values: CDR1 LNHDA, CDR2 SQIVND (reference sequence). The V and J ends lost 3 bases and 6 bases respectively, with 12 bases between them. CDR3 coding DNA: TGTGCCAGTAGTATCAATATGGCCGGTCAGCCCCAGCATTTT. Translation: CASSINMAGQPQHF.

The rearrangement joins TRBV30 to TRBJ1-3; D is unclear. The CDR3 contains 13 residues. Trimming stripped 3 bases from V and 0 bases from J, with 6 bases between. Germline loops: CDR1 GTSNPN, CDR2 SVGIG (reference sequence). The CDR3 DNA sequence: TGTGCCTGGAGGCGTAACTCTGGAAACACCATATATTTT. It encodes CAWRRNSGNTIYF.

This chain links TRBV9 with TRBJ1-2; D unclear. CDR1 SGDLS and CDR2 YYNGEE come from the germline V gene. The V end was cut by 3 bases, the J end by 7 bases, with 16 bases between. CDR3 length: 14 amino acids. CDR3 in DNA: TGTGCCAGCAGCGCCCAAGTAGGGTTAGGTGGCTACACCTTC. It codes for CASSAQVGLGGYTF.

This chain links TRBV28 with TRBJ1-1, with D perhaps TRBD1 (5 bases). CDR1 and CDR2 (germline): MDHEN, SYDVKM. Between the trimmed V and J ends, which lost 3 bases and 6 bases, there was a span of 11 bases. The CDR3 has 13 amino acids. The CDR3 region has the DNA TGTGCCAGCAGTTTCCGGGGCAGGTCTGAAGCTTTCTTT. It specifies CASSFRGRSEAFF.

The chain carries TRBV29-1 and TRBJ2-3; TRBD2 might be the D (6 bases). CDR1 is SQVTM and CDR2 is ANQGSEA in the germline V gene. V lost 3 bases to trimming and J lost 4 bases, with 14 bases between them. The CDR3 spans 14 residues. The CDR3 region is CSVDKTGVADTQYF. The CDR3 DNA follows: TGCAGCGTTGATAAGACGGGAGTAGCAGATACGCAGTATTTT.

This chain joins TRBV5-8 and TRBJ1-2; D is unclear. The V gene lost 2 bases and the J gene lost 0 bases, with 11 bases spanning the gap. The CDR3 runs to 15 residues. CDR1 is SGHTS, CDR2 YDEGEE, per germline. The CDR3 region is CASSFGGVSNYGYTF. CDR3 DNA: TGTGCCAGCAGCTTTGGAGGCGTTTCTAACTATGGCTACACCTTC.

The chain combines TRBV12-3 or TRBV12-4 with TRBJ1-3; D is ambiguous. Trimming removed 5 bases at V and 1 base at J, with 6 bases between. This CDR3 is 13 amino acids long. The CDR3 nucleotides read TGTGCCAGCAGTAAGAGATCTGGAAACACCATATATTTT. Amino acid sequence: CASSKRSGNTIYF.

This clone was recorded only once. The chain couples TRBV9 to TRBJ2-1; the match to TRBD2 covers 10 bases. J was trimmed by 6 bases and V by 0 bases; bases with no gene match: 3. CDR3 length: 15 amino acids. Germline V gene lookup returns CDR1 SGDLS and CDR2 YYNGEE. This CDR3 is CASSVGVAGGNEQFF. Written as DNA, the CDR3 is TGTGCCAGCAGCGTAGGGGTAGCGGGGGGCAATGAGCAGTTCTTC.

The chain joins TRBV3-1 (or the pseudogene TRBV3-2) to TRBJ1-2; D unclear. The V gene lost 4 bases and the J gene lost 5 bases, with 8 bases spanning the gap. The germline V gene has CDR1 LGHDT and CDR2 YNNKEL (reference sequence). The CDR3 totals 12 residues. CDR3 coding DNA: TGTGCCAGCAGCCTGGGCATTTATGGCTACACCTTC. It translates to CASSLGIYGYTF.

The J gene is TRBJ1-6, the V gene TRBV30; D remains unclear. Trimming took off 4 bases at V and 5 bases at J, with 15 bases between the two ends. This CDR3 is 15 amino acids long. Looked up from germline, CDR1 is GTSNPN and CDR2 is SVGIG (reference sequence). The DNA for the CDR3 is TGTGCCTGGATTGATGAAGGGCGCCATAATTCACCCCTCCACTTT. Translated: CAWIDEGRHNSPLHF.

The gene calls are TRBV7-2 and TRBJ2-1; TRBD2 matches 10 bases. Germline V gene sequence: CDR1 SGHTA, CDR2 FQGNSA. J lost 8 bases, V lost 2 bases, and 9 bases had no gene match. The CDR3 extends over 16 amino acids. The CDR3 is CASSLSSSGRVHEQFF. The CDR3 nucleotides read TGTGCCAGCAGCTTATCGTCTAGCGGGAGAGTTCATGAGCAGTTCTTC.

The chain uses TRBV10-1 and TRBJ1-5; 7 bases map to TRBD1. V was clipped by 6 bases and J by 0 bases; unmatched bases: 5. The CDR3 runs 15 residues. Germline CDR1 and CDR2: WNHNN and SYGVQD (reference sequence). The CDR3 loop reads CASRMTGTSNQPQHF. The CDR3 DNA reads TGCGCCAGCAGGATGACAGGGACTAGCAATCAGCCCCAGCATTTT.

This chain uses TRBV25-1 with TRBJ2-5; 7 nucleotides align to TRBD1. Germline lookup yields CDR1 MGHDK and CDR2 SYGVNS. The CDR3 is 14 amino acids. V trimming: 6 bases; J trimming: 2 bases; junction bases outside the gene matches: 6. The CDR3 coding sequence is TGTGCCAGCAGCACGACAGGGCTACAAGAGACCCAGTACTTC. It specifies CASSTTGLQETQYF.

The chain links TRBV6-6 to TRBJ2-7, with 14 bases fitting TRBD2. The CDR3 has 14 amino acids. The V gene end was trimmed by 4 bases and the J gene end by 5 bases; junction bases not matched to a gene: 1. Germline values: CDR1 MNHNY, CDR2 SVGAGI (reference sequence). CDR3 sequence (DNA): TGTGCCAGCAGTTTGGGACTAGCGGGAGACGAGCAGTACTTC. This codes for CASSLGLAGDEQYF.

This rearrangement joins TRBV5-4 to TRBJ2-7, with D possibly matching TRBD1 (8 bases). CDR1 is SGHNT, CDR2 YYREEE, per germline (reference sequence). The V and J ends lost 3 bases and 4 bases respectively, with 17 bases between them. This CDR3 has 15 residues. The CDR3 region is CASSSITGGAYEQYF. The CDR3 region has the DNA TGTGCCAGCAGCTCTATAACAGGGGGGGCGTACGAGCAGTACTTC.

The chain couples TRBV19 to TRBJ1-2; 8 nucleotides agree with TRBD1. V shed 6 bases, J shed 4 bases, and the junction held 4 bases outside the gene matches. CDR1 and CDR2 from the germline V gene are LNHDA and SQIVND (reference sequence). CDR3 size: 13 residues. Here the CDR3 reads CASSHGQGYGYTF. The CDR3 DNA sequence: TGTGCCAGTAGCCACGGACAGGGCTATGGCTACACCTTC.